This T cell receptor (beta chain) was captured in a study of human T cells and chemical hapten exposure. Study in general: Yields of TCR per sample differed, chiefly owing to small differences in pooled library volume. Whole-study findings and limits: Those TCRs sitting above 1 in 1000 frequency stayed the same with DPC sensitization.

Single cDNA molecules in the library carried unique molecular identifiers attached during preparation. MiXCR, applied by TCRdb to the 5' RACE reads, yields one record per CDR3 protein. The table shows 100,000 to 120,000 distinct CDR3 sequences, with approximately 19% occurring only once. Trimming shortened V by 1 base and J by 10 bases, and 13 bases separated the two germline ends. This CDR3 comprises 13 residues. The study extracted total RNA from unfractionated whole blood. This clonotype was found many times. Its antigen is not known. The rearrangement joins TRBV12-3 or TRBV12-4 to TRBJ1-2, with D possibly TRBD1 on 6 matching bases. The sequence was collected from a human donor in good health. The CDR3 sequence is CASSLDVTGDYTF. CDR3 DNA sequence: TGTGCCAGCAGTTTAGATGTGACAGGAGACTACACCTTC.